The entry that follows covers one T cell receptor (beta chain) sequence. The target antigen is unknown. It was with 60 Vbeta and 13 Jbeta primers that the PCR ran. In the authors' workflow: Later, an analysis found about 83 million unique TCR beta chains, and roughly 9.9 million of these were shared. The repertoire was sequenced with immunoSEQ multiplex PCR; TCRdb's copy has only in-frame clones and lacks some. That table is the source of V, J and clone size, and D and trimming were worked out from the DNA. The sample shows about 160,000 clones, roughly 75% of them seen only once. This CDR3 contains 15 residues. J gave up 8 bases and V 0 bases, and 7 bases lay outside the gene matches. The germline CDR1 and CDR2 sequences are MRHNA and SNTAGT. The sample comes from a study of cytomegalovirus exposure and HLA in healthy donors. The study's findings and limits: Previous analysis showed most TCR beta V segments were productive about 90% or about 30% of the time. Donor immune exposure was known only as CMV serostatus.

The clonotype comes from a female donor in good health and CMV-seronegative. Material for sequencing was PBMCs. The chain links TRBV6-4 to TRBJ2-1; TRBD2 agrees at 7 bases. The CDR3 DNA sequence: TGTGCCAGCAGTGACTCGATTGGGGGGGTTGATGAGCAGTTCTTC. This gives the protein CASSDSIGGVDEQFF.